What follows are 8 T cell receptor beta chains derived from one specimen sequenced in a study of control samples from healthy donors and cancer patients. The data were produced by immunoSEQ multiplex PCR, yet TCRdb's version contains in-frame clones alone and is incomplete. This repertoire shows roughly 80,000 clones, about nine tenths found once; its top ten account for about 5.5%. Specimen: blood. Receptors were obtained from a man aged 50-59 years in good health.

Points on this clone: This sample includes further DNA sequences coding for the same CDR3. This sequence joins TRBV15 and TRBJ1-2; D gene unclear. The CDR3 covers 14 residues. Trimming cost V 0 bases and J 2 bases, with 7 bases left between them. The V gene's germline CDR1 is LNHNV and CDR2 YYDKDF (reference sequence). The CDR3 spells CATSRDRLNYGYTF. The CDR3, as DNA: TGTGCCACCAGCAGAGATCGACTGAACTATGGCTACACCTTC.

The chain couples TRBV6-1 to TRBJ2-4, with 14 positions matching TRBD2. Trimming cost V 4 bases and J 7 bases; bases outside gene matches: 9. Looked up from germline, CDR1 is MNHNS and CDR2 is SASEGT. This CDR3 comprises 17 residues. Here the CDR3 DNA reads TGTGCCAGCAGTGGGACTAGCGGGGGGCTCCCGCCCAACATTCAGTACTTC. It encodes CASSGTSGGLPPNIQYF.

This chain joins TRBV13 and TRBJ2-1; D possibly matches TRBD1 or TRBD2 (6 bases each). The CDR3 runs to 14 residues. The V end was cut by 5 bases, the J end by 7 bases, with 15 bases between. Germline values: CDR1 PRHDT, CDR2 FYEKMQ (reference sequence). The CDR3 coding sequence is TGTGCCAGCAGCCGGGACACGGGGGCGAATGAGCAGTTCTTC. Protein: CASSRDTGANEQFF. Variable domain in full (rest from reference TRBV13 and TRBJ2-1): AAGVIQSPRHLIKEKRETATLKCYPIPRHDTVYWYQQGPGQDPQFLISFYEKMQSDKGSIPDRFSAQQFSDYHSELNMSSLELGDSALYFCASSRDTGANEQFFGPGTRLTVL.

This clone has just one count. J is TRBJ1-1 and V is TRBV5-1; 9 bases are shared with TRBD1. Looked up from germline, CDR1 is SGHRS and CDR2 is YFSETQ. V trimming: 3 bases; J trimming: 0 bases; junction bases outside the gene matches: 3. The CDR3 runs to 15 residues. This CDR3 reads CASSSGTGMNTEAFF. The CDR3, as DNA: TGCGCCAGCAGCTCCGGGACAGGGATGAACACTGAAGCTTTCTTT.

The rearrangement joins TRBV6-6 to TRBJ2-3; D not certain. V lost 7 bases and J lost 5, with 10 bases in between. This CDR3 spans 12 amino acids. Germline V gene sequence: CDR1 MNHNY, CDR2 SVGAGI (reference sequence). CDR3 region: CASTPGGDTQYF. In nucleotides, the CDR3 is TGTGCCAGCACCCCAGGTGGAGATACGCAGTATTTT.

This chain uses TRBV28 with TRBJ2-7, with unresolved D. This CDR3 spans 12 amino acids. Germline CDR1 and CDR2: MDHEN and SYDVKM. The V and J ends lost 7 bases and 10 bases respectively, with 17 bases between them. The CDR3 nucleotides are TGTGCCAGCAAAGCTCAAGGCGGCTCCCAGTACTTC. Translation gives CASKAQGGSQYF. Drawing the rest from reference TRBV28 and TRBJ2-7, the complete variable domain is DVKVTQSSRYLVKRTGEKVFLECVQDMDHENMFWYRQDPGLGLRLIYFSYDVKMKEKGDIPEGYSVSREKKERFSLILESASTNQTSMYLCASKAQGGSQYFGPGTRLTVT.

The V gene is TRBV2, the J gene TRBJ2-5; 8 bases fit TRBD2. With V trimmed by 6 bases and J by 7 bases, 13 bases remained unmatched. CDR1 and CDR2 from the germline V gene are SNHLY and FYNNEI. This CDR3 has 15 residues. The CDR3 sequence is CASSTGTRGLGTQYF. The CDR3 DNA is TGTGCCAGCAGCACTGGGACTAGGGGACTTGGGACCCAGTACTTC.

The V gene is TRBV4-1, the J gene TRBJ1-2; 7 bases agree with TRBD1. The CDR3 length is 14 residues. Germline assignment: CDR1 MGHRA and CDR2 YSYEKL. V was clipped by 3 bases and J by 3 bases; unmatched bases: 4. CDR3 nucleotide sequence: TGCGCCAGCAGCCAGACCGGGACAGACTATGGCTACACCTTC. It specifies CASSQTGTDYGYTF.